The sequence of this T cell receptor beta chain was determined in a study of blood T cell repertoires in COVID-19. Study background: COVID-19 samples, acute and convalescent, were from the United States, Italy and Spain. From T cells, B-cell-depleted T cells, or PBMCs came the material, which was cDNA or gDNA.

The J segment lost 6 bases and the V segment lost 0 bases, leaving 9 bases of the junction unmatched. There are 17 residues in the CDR3. The germline V gene has CDR1 MGHRA and CDR2 YSYEKL. Per the original methods: Amplified reference gene primers provided the basis for estimating nucleated cell counts. Some clones are missing from TCRdb's copy, which holds only in-frame ones; the method was immunoSEQ multiplex PCR. The V and J calls and clone size come from that table; D and trimming were worked out from the DNA. Among around 330,000 clones listed, approximately 87% were seen once. The sequencing input was peripheral blood. The chain combines TRBV4-1 with TRBJ2-7, with 12 bases aligning to TRBD1. The sequence was collected from a woman between 45 and 65 years old with active or convalescent COVID-19. CDR3 nucleotide sequence: TGCGCCAGCAGCCAAGAGGCCCCGGGACAGGGGGCGTGCGAGCAGTACTTC. Translating it yields CASSQEAPGQGACEQYF.